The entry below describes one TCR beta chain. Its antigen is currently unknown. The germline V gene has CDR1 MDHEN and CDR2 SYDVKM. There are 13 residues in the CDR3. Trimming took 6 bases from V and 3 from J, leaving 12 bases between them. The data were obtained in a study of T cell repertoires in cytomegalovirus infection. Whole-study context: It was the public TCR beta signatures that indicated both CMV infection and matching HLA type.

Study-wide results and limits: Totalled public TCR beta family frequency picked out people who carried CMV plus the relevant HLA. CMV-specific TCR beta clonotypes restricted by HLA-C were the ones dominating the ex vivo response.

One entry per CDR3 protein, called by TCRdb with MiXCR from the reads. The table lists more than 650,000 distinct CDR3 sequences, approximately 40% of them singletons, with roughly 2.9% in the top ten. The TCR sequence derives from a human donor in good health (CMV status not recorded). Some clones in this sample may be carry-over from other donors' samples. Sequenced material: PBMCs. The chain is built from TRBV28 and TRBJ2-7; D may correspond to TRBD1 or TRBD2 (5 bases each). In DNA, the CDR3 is TGTGCCAGCAGAAGGGACGGTGACTACGAGCAGTACTTC. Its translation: CASRRDGDYEQYF.